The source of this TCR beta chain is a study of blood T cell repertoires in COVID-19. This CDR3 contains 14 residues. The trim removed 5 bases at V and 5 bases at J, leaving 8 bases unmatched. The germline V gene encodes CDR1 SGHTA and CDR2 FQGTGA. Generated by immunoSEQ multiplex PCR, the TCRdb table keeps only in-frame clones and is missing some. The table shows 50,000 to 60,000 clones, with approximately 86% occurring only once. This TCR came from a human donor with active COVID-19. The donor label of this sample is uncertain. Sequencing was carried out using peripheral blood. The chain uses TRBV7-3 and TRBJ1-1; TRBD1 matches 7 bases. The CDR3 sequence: CASSPAGQKTEAFF. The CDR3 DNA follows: TGTGCCAGCAGCCCGGCGGGACAGAAAACTGAAGCTTTCTTT.